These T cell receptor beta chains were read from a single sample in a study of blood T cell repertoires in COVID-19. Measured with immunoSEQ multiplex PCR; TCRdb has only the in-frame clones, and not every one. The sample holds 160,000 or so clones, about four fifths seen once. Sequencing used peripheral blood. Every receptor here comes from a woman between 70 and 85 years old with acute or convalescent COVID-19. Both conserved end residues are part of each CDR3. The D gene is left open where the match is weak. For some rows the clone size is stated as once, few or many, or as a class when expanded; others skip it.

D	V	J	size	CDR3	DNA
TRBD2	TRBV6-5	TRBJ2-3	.	CASNHERGGRDTQYF	TGTGCCAGCAATCACGAGCGGGGGGGCCGGGATACGCAGTATTTT
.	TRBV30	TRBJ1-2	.	CAWSLSFGTVSDGYTF	TGTGCCTGGAGTTTGTCCTTCGGTACTGTCTCGGATGGCTACACCTTC
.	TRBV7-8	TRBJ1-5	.	CASSLANSLVQPQHF	TGTGCCAGCAGCTTAGCCAACTCGTTGGTTCAGCCCCAGCATTTT
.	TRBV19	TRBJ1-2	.	CASIQNYGYTF	TGTGCCAGTATACAGAACTATGGCTACACCTTC
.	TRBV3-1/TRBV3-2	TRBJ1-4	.	CASSHRDSGEKLFF	TGTGCCAGCAGCCACCGGGACTCCGGGGAAAAACTGTTTTTT
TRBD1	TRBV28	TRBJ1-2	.	CASSFRGRLREGYTF	TGTGCCAGCAGTTTCAGGGGGCGATTGAGGGAAGGCTACACCTTC
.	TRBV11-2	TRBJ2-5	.	CASSLGSGESETQYF	TGTGCCAGCAGCTTAGGGTCTGGGGAGTCGGAGACCCAGTACTTC
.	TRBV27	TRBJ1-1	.	CASSLWGQNTEAFF	TGTGCCAGCAGTTTATGGGGACAGAACACTGAAGCTTTCTTT
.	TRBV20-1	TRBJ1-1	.	CSASEGRPAFF	TGCAGTGCCTCAGAGGGCAGACCGGCTTTCTTT
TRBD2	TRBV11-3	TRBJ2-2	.	CASSSPLYSGRASFTGELFF	TGTGCCAGCAGCTCTCCCCTATATAGCGGGAGGGCCTCGTTCACCGGGGAGCTGTTTTTT
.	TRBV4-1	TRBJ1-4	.	CASSQAPTGYNEKLFF	TGCGCCAGCAGCCAAGCCCCGACAGGATATAATGAAAAACTGTTTTTT
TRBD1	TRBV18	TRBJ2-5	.	CASSPRRTGEETQYF	TGTGCCAGCTCACCACGAAGGACAGGGGAAGAGACCCAGTACTTC
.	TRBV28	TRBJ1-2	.	CASGGALYGYTF	TGTGCCAGCGGGGGGGCACTCTATGGCTACACCTTC
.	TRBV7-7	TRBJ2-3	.	CASSSNYRDTQYF	TGTGCTAGCAGCTCGAACTACAGGGATACGCAGTATTTT
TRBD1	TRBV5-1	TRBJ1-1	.	CASSLGDSAEAFF	TGCGCCAGCAGCTTGGGGGACAGCGCTGAAGCTTTCTTT
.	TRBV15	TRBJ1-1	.	CATSRERGNTEAFF	TGTGCCACCAGCAGAGAAAGGGGGAACACTGAAGCTTTCTTT
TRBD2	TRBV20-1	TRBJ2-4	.	CSASSGGPKNIQYF	TGCAGTGCGAGTAGCGGGGGGCCCAAAAACATTCAGTACTTC
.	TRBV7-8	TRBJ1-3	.	CASSLGGGHVFSGNTIYF	TGTGCCAGCAGCTTAGGAGGGGGACACGTCTTCTCTGGAAACACCATATATTTT
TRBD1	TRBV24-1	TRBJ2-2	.	CATSDRTGMYAGELFF	TGTGCCACCAGTGATCGGACAGGGATGTACGCCGGGGAGCTGTTTTTT
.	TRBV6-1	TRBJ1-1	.	CASSEETAMNTEAFF	TGTGCCAGCAGTGAGGAGACAGCAATGAACACTGAAGCTTTCTTT
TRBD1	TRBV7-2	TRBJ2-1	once	CASSPTGQGGYNEQFF	TGTGCCAGCAGCCCCACGGGACAGGGGGGCTACAATGAGCAGTTCTTC
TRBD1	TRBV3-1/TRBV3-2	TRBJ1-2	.	CASSRDREGYTF	TGTGCCAGCAGTCGGGACAGGGAAGGCTACACCTTC
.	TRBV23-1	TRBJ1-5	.	CASSQSRDSNQPQHF	TGCGCCAGCAGTCAATCCCGAGATAGCAATCAGCCCCAGCATTTT
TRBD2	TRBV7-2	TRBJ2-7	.	CASSLGRGAGGEQYF	TGTGCCAGCAGCTTAGGCCGAGGGGCCGGGGGGGAGCAGTACTTC
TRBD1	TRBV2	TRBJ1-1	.	CASTNEQGRTEAFF	TGTGCCAGCACTAACGAACAGGGGAGGACTGAAGCTTTCTTT
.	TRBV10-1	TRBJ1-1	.	CASKTRVAEAFF	TGCGCCAGCAAAACCAGGGTTGCTGAAGCTTTCTTT
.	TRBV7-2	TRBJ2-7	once	CASRSNTVAEQYF	TGTGCCAGCAGATCCAATACAGTGGCCGAGCAGTACTTC
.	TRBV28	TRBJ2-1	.	CASSPGQRRRNGQFF	TGTGCCAGCAGCCCCGGACAGCGGAGACGCAATGGGCAGTTCTTC
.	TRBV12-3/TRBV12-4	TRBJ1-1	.	CASSYTGNTEAFF	TGTGCCAGCAGCTACACGGGGAACACTGAAGCTTTCTTT
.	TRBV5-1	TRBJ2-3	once	CASSFGQASTDTQYF	TGCGCCAGCAGCTTTGGACAAGCTAGCACAGATACGCAGTATTTT
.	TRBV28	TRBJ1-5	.	CASSFPRRGISSNQPQHF	TGTGCCAGCAGTTTCCCTCGTAGGGGGATTAGTAGCAATCAGCCCCAGCATTTT
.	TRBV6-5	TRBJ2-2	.	CASRGFTGELFF	TGTGCCAGCAGGGGCTTCACCGGGGAGCTGTTTTTT
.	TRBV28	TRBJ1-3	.	CASSLLTGASSGNTIYF	TGTGCCAGCAGTTTATTGACAGGCGCTAGCTCTGGAAACACCATATATTTT
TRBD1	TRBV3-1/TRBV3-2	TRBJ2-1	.	CASSSRDRGGNEQFF	TGTGCCAGCAGCTCCCGGGACAGGGGAGGAAATGAGCAGTTCTTC
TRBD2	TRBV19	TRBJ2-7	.	CASSLAGGPVEQYF	TGTGCCAGTAGTCTAGCGGGAGGGCCGGTCGAGCAGTACTTC
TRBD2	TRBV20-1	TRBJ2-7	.	CSASPHGGTSVYEQYF	TGCAGTGCTAGTCCCCATGGGGGGACTAGTGTCTACGAGCAGTACTTC
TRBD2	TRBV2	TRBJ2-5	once	CASRGGGDQETQYF	TGTGCCAGTCGGGGCGGGGGGGACCAAGAGACCCAGTACTTC
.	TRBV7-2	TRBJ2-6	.	CASSLAQGANVLTF	TGTGCCAGCAGCTTAGCGCAGGGGGCCAACGTCCTGACTTTC
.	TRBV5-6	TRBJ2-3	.	CASSLGRGDTQYF	TGTGCCAGCAGCCTCGGTAGGGGGGATACGCAGTATTTT
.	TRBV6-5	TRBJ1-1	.	CASSYGTYTEAFF	TGTGCCAGCAGTTACGGGACTTACACTGAAGCTTTCTTT
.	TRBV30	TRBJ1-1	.	CAWRRETNTEAFF	TGTGCCTGGAGGAGAGAAACGAACACTGAAGCTTTCTTT
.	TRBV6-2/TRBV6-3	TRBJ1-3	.	CASSFFGEDTIYF	TGTGCCAGCAGTTTCTTCGGGGAGGACACCATATATTTT
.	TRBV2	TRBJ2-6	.	CASSESRNSGANVLTF	TGTGCCAGCAGTGAATCCAGGAATAGTGGGGCCAACGTCCTGACTTTC
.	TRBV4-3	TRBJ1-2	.	CASSQNWGGGRGSYGYTF	TGCGCCAGCAGCCAGAATTGGGGAGGAGGGCGCGGGTCCTATGGCTACACCTTC
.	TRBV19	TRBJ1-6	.	CASSRRSSDSYNSPLHF	TGTGCCAGTAGCCGTCGGAGCTCCGACTCCTATAATTCACCCCTCCACTTT
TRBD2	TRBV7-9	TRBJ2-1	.	CASSPWRGSSYNEQFF	TGTGCCAGCAGCCCATGGCGGGGGAGCTCCTACAATGAGCAGTTCTTC
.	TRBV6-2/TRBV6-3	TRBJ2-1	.	CASSFTGKYNEQFF	TGTGCCAGCAGCTTTACCGGGAAGTACAATGAGCAGTTCTTC
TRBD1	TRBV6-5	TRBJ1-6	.	CASRQGASPLHF	TGTGCCAGCAGACAGGGGGCTTCACCCCTCCACTTT
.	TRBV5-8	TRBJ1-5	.	CASSRTKNQPQHF	TGTGCCAGCAGCCGGACAAAGAATCAGCCCCAGCATTTT